Each of the 21 T cell receptor beta chains below was sequenced from the same sample in a study of response to subunit inactivated influenza vaccine. TCRdb passed the RT-PCR reads through MiXCR, listing each CDR3 protein once. This table holds approximately 480,000 distinct CDR3 sequences, 9.5% to 13% found once. The source was PBMCs from blood, collected roughly 6 weeks after vaccination. Source of these receptors: a middle-aged man who received an inactivated influenza vaccine.

This chain uses TRBV20-1 with TRBJ2-1; TRBD2 matches 7 bases. Per the germline V gene, CDR1 is DFQATT and CDR2 is SNEGSKA (reference sequence). Trimming took 5 bases from V and 9 from J; bases not matched to a gene: 16. The CDR3 contains 15 residues. The CDR3 here is CSALPGTTRWGEQFF. Here the CDR3 DNA reads TGCAGTGCTTTGCCCGGGACTACCCGGTGGGGTGAGCAGTTCTTC.

This clonotype was found many times. The V gene is TRBV4-1, the J gene TRBJ2-7; D is unresolved. The germline gives CDR1 MGHRA, CDR2 YSYEKL. V lost 0 bases and J lost 4, with 7 bases in between. This CDR3 has 13 residues. CDR3 in amino acids: CASSQESRYEQYF. For the CDR3, the DNA is TGCGCCAGCAGCCAAGAGAGTCGGTACGAGCAGTACTTC.

This clonotype was seen only a few times. V usage is TRBV7-9 and J usage is TRBJ2-2; 9 nucleotides agree with TRBD1. Germline CDR1 SEHNR, CDR2 FQNEAQ (reference sequence). This CDR3 is 17 amino acids long. The junction had 13 bases not matched to a gene; V was cut back by 5 bases and J by 6 bases. CDR3 sequence (DNA): TGTGCCAGCAGCAACCCTATCCCGGGACAGGGTGCCGGGGAGCTGTTTTTT. This gives the protein CASSNPIPGQGAGELFF.

The genes are TRBV11-2 and TRBJ1-6; the D is unclear. The CDR3 is made up of 14 amino acids. Trimming cost V 3 bases and J 10 bases, with 13 bases left between them. Per the germline V gene, CDR1 is SGHAT and CDR2 is FQNNGV. CDR3 sequence: CASSLGSNVSPLHF. For the CDR3, the DNA is TGTGCCAGCAGCTTGGGGTCCAATGTCTCACCCCTCCACTTT.

This clonotype has only a few counts. V gene TRBV5-1 combines with J gene TRBJ2-2; TRBD2 aligns across 8 bases. V was clipped by 2 bases and J by 7 bases; unmatched bases: 13. Looked up from germline, CDR1 is SGHRS and CDR2 is YFSETQ. This CDR3 contains 17 residues. The CDR3 protein is CASSFGDAGGAFGELFF. DNA for the CDR3: TGCGCCAGCAGCTTCGGGGACGCCGGGGGGGCCTTCGGGGAGCTGTTTTTT.

In the case of this clonotype: A much larger clone lies one base from this, so it may be a read error. This chain connects TRBV5-6 to TRBJ2-2; possible D gene TRBD2, 5 bases. Germline lookup yields CDR1 SGHDT and CDR2 YYEEEE. Trimming removed 4 bases at V and 2 bases at J, with 12 bases between. This CDR3 has 15 amino acids. CDR3 in amino acids: CASSPPTGNTGELFF. The CDR3, as DNA: TGTGCCAGCAGCCCTCCCACGGGAAACACCGGGGAGCTGTTTTTT. Using reference TRBV5-6 and TRBJ2-2 for the parts outside the CDR3, the full variable domain is DAGVTQSPTHLIKTRGQQVTLRCSPKSGHDTVSWYQQALGQGPQFIFQYYEEEERQRGNFPDRFSGHQFPNYSSELNVNALLLGDSALYLCASSPPTGNTGELFFGEGSRLTVL.

This clonotype was detected ten times or more. The chain carries TRBV20-1 and TRBJ2-1; D uncertain. With 0 bases removed from V and 2 bases from J, the gap between germline ends came to 14 bases. This CDR3 contains 16 residues. In germline, CDR1 is DFQATT, CDR2 SNEGSKA (reference sequence). The CDR3, as DNA: TGCAGTGCTAGAGATTTCCGTCTTGGTACCTACAATGAGCAGTTCTTC. Its protein is CSARDFRLGTYNEQFF.

This clonotype was detected only a few times. This chain joins TRBV7-8 and TRBJ2-5; D not certain. With 0 bases removed from V and 5 bases from J, the gap between germline ends came to 13 bases. The CDR3 consists of 15 residues. Germline CDR1 and CDR2: SGHVS and FQNEAQ. In nucleotides, the CDR3 is TGTGCCAGCAGCTTAGCGCGAATGCCCGGGGAGACCCAGTACTTC. Protein: CASSLARMPGETQYF. The entire variable domain, with the rest obtained from reference TRBV7-8 and TRBJ2-5, is as follows: GAGVSQSPRYKVAKRGQDVALRCDPISGHVSLFWYQQALGQGPEFLTYFQNEAQLDKSGLPSDRFFAERPEGSVSTLKIQRTQQEDSAVYLCASSLARMPGETQYFGPGTRLLVL.

The CDR3 sequence: CASSFNGKYYGYTF. The CDR3 nucleotides are TGTGCCAGCAGTTTTAACGGGAAGTACTATGGCTACACCTTC. This sequence joins TRBV27 and TRBJ1-2; D uncertain. Per the germline V gene, CDR1 is MNHEY and CDR2 is SMNVEV (reference sequence). The CDR3 spans 14 residues. Trimming stripped 3 bases from V and 3 bases from J, with 11 bases between.

This clonotype was observed many times. The chain is built from TRBV12-3 or TRBV12-4 and TRBJ1-1, with TRBD1 as a possible D gene (5 bases). V lost 5 bases to trimming and J lost 13 bases, with 17 bases between them. The CDR3 covers 12 residues. The CDR3 protein is CASSPDRTADFF. The CDR3 DNA sequence: TGTGCCAGCAGTCCTGACAGAACTGCGGATTTCTTT.

A remark on this clonotype: The conserved phenylalanine or tryptophan normally closing the CDR3 is absent here, so this likely arose from a read error. The chain carries TRBV5-1 and TRBJ2-4; D possibly corresponds to TRBD2 (5 bases). The CDR3 is 17 residues long. Germline CDR1 and CDR2: SGHRS and YFSETQ. With 4 bases removed from V and 1 base from J, the gap between germline ends came to 18 bases. The CDR3, as DNA: TGCGCCAGCAGCCCGACGTGGACTCCGCGCGCCAAAAACATTCAGTACGTC. Translation gives CASSPTWTPRAKNIQYV.

The genes are TRBV7-6 and TRBJ2-1; 9 bases map to TRBD1. CDR3 length: 13 amino acids. Per germline, CDR1 SGHVS and CDR2 FNYEAQ. V lost 6 bases to trimming and J lost 8 bases; unmatched junction nucleotides: 5. CDR3: CASSLQGADEQFF. The DNA for the CDR3 is TGTGCCAGCAGTTTACAGGGGGCAGATGAGCAGTTCTTC.

A few counts support this clonotype. The chain combines TRBV5-1 with TRBJ2-7; TRBD2 matches at 8 bases. Germline CDR1 is SGHRS and CDR2 is YFSETQ. The CDR3 runs to 15 residues. The J segment lost 5 bases and the V segment lost 2 bases, leaving 9 bases of the junction unmatched. In DNA form, the CDR3 reads TGCGCCAGCAGCTTCTTGGGCGGGAGGAAACACGAGCAGTACTTC. It specifies CASSFLGGRKHEQYF.

The table lists this clonotype with a few counts. The chain carries TRBV7-9 and TRBJ1-2; 8 positions agree with TRBD1. The CDR3 runs 15 residues. V trimming: 5 bases; J trimming: 8 bases; junction bases outside the gene matches: 13. Germline V gene data show CDR1 as SEHNR and CDR2 as FQNEAQ (reference sequence). The CDR3 DNA is TGTGCCAGCAGCCCCTGGGACAGGATGTTTCTCGGCTACACCTTC. It yields the protein CASSPWDRMFLGYTF.

This clonotype was seen more than once but under ten times. The chain has TRBV5-1 and TRBJ2-2, with TRBD2 identical over 9 bases. The CDR3 contains 17 residues. Germline CDR1 reads SGHRS; CDR2 reads YFSETQ. Trimming at V came to 4 bases and at J to 5 bases, leaving 12 bases not matched to a gene. The CDR3 DNA follows: TGCGCCAGCAGCCCATTAGCGGGGGCCTCAGGGACCGGGGAGCTGTTTTTT. As protein: CASSPLAGASGTGELFF.

The chain links TRBV4-1 to TRBJ2-5; 11 bases are shared with TRBD2. There are 18 residues in the CDR3. V shed 0 bases, J shed 0 bases, and the junction held 6 bases outside the gene matches. Germline assignment: CDR1 MGHRA and CDR2 YSYEKL. The CDR3 region is CASSQDMLAGGHQETQYF. For the CDR3, the DNA is TGCGCCAGCAGCCAAGATATGCTAGCGGGGGGCCACCAAGAGACCCAGTACTTC.

The sample holds a few counts of this clonotype. This sequence joins TRBV15 and TRBJ1-5; unclear D gene. This CDR3 region has 17 residues. Deletions cut 5 bases from V and 4 bases from J, with 21 bases between. Germline V gene lookup returns CDR1 LNHNV and CDR2 YYDKDF (reference sequence). The CDR3 bases are TGTGCCACCAGCGTTCGGGGAGTTTTTAATTATAATCAGCCCCAGCATTTT. It is translated as CATSVRGVFNYNQPQHF.

This clonotype was seen a handful of times. CDR3 region: CASSLSGLAGAEQFF. In DNA form, the CDR3 reads TGCGCCAGCAGCCTCTCGGGACTAGCGGGGGCCGAGCAGTTCTTC. The chain joins TRBV4-3 to TRBJ2-1; 14 bases line up with TRBD2. V gave up 4 bases and J gave up 10 bases; unmatched junction bases: 6. Per germline, CDR1 LGHNA and CDR2 YSLEER. The CDR3 covers 15 residues.

In its sample, this clonotype was seen a few times. This sequence joins TRBV7-9 and TRBJ2-1; TRBD2 matches at 8 bases. Germline lookup yields CDR1 SEHNR and CDR2 FQNEAQ (reference sequence). CDR3 length: 15 amino acids. After removal of 8 bases from V and 8 bases from J, the junction contained 14 bases not matched to a gene. The CDR3 nucleotides are TGTGCCAGCGCCGGGGGGGGGACTACATTCGATGAGCAGTTCTTC. Its protein product is CASAGGGTTFDEQFF.

This clonotype appeared a few times. V is TRBV29-1 and J is TRBJ2-3, with a possible D match to TRBD1 (5 bases). Trimming took off 6 bases at V and 4 bases at J, with 11 bases between the two ends. This CDR3 is built from 12 residues. Germline CDR1 SQVTM, CDR2 ANQGSEA. CDR3 region: CSVAQGSDTQYF. CDR3 DNA sequence: TGCAGCGTGGCCCAGGGTTCAGATACGCAGTATTTT.

The V call is TRBV18, the J call TRBJ2-5; TRBD2 might be the D (6 bases). This CDR3 has 14 amino acids. The V gene's germline CDR1 is KGHSH and CDR2 LQKENI. V was shortened by 3 bases and J by 0 bases, with 8 bases between the two germline ends. For the CDR3, the DNA is TGTGCCAGCTCACCCTGGACTAACCAAGAGACCCAGTACTTC. Amino acid sequence: CASSPWTNQETQYF.